The clone carrying this T cell receptor (beta chain) has a single count. Participants had their cohort set by participant-reported clinical history. The sample originates from a study of blood T cell repertoires in COVID-19. Study in general: PBMCs, B-cell-depleted T cells, or T cells were the source of the cDNA or gDNA that made up the material.

The CDR3 loop spans 14 amino acids. J lost 3 bases, V lost 10 bases, and 8 bases had no gene match. Germline V lookup: CDR1 LNHDA, CDR2 SQIVND (reference sequence). Here immunoSEQ multiplex PCR was the method, and the copy in TCRdb shows in-frame clones only, minus some. The sample lists about 160,000 clones; under 90% were seen once. The sequence derives from a man between 60 and 75 years old who had recovered from COVID-19. The chain combines TRBV19 with TRBJ2-5; TRBD1 matches at 10 bases. Sequenced: PBMCs or T cells enriched from blood (not recorded which). The CDR3 protein is CATRDRGLKETQYF. In nucleotides, the CDR3 is TGTGCCACTAGGGACAGGGGACTCAAAGAGACCCAGTACTTC.